Given below is one T cell receptor (beta chain) in context. This clone was found a few times. This receptor's antigen is unknown. No base qualities exist here, and no much larger clone lies one base off it. TCRbeta CDR3 regions were amplified from genomic DNA using the immunoSEQ Assay, a bias-controlled multiplex PCR. In the original analysis: Within the assay, amplification of reference gene primers was used to estimate how many nucleated cells each sample contained. To quantify the absolute abundance of each unique TCRbeta CDR3 rearrangement, sequence reads were collapsed and filtered. For each sample, productive Simpson clonality was calculated as the square root of Simpson's diversity index over productive rearrangements. TCRdb stores this immuneACCESS table with in-frame sequences only. Part of the clones is absent; in the studies checked, under half of the shortfall reflects unresolved V genes, and no reason is known for the rest. V, J and clone size are those of that table, while D and trimming were read from the DNA. The sample table lists some 150,000 clones, 78% of them with a count of one. The ten most abundant clones make up 5.5% to 7% of the sample.

In the prospective study, participants were roughly 18 to 100 years old, resided in about two dozen geographic areas of the United States, and were enrolled through a virtual design. In the prospective study, participants were assigned to cohorts based on the clinical history participants reported in a screening survey and a study questionnaire. Recovered participants in ImmuneRACE Cohort 3 were defined by two consecutive negative NP/OP PCR tests, clearance by a healthcare professional, or resolution of symptoms. In the prospective study, mobile phlebotomists collected whole blood, serum and a nasopharyngeal or oropharyngeal swab from each participant. Participants in the prospective study had the option to provide additional blood draws and questionnaires over an approximately 2-month period. Blood samples from the prospective study were shipped frozen or at room temperature prior to DNA extraction.

This entry belongs to a study of blood T cell repertoires in COVID-19 (dated by TCRdb to about 2020). For the study in its entirety: Collaborator samples came from the United States, Italy and Spain and covered acute and convalescent phases of COVID-19. The material from the prospective study consisted of cDNA or gDNA derived from T cells, B-cell-depleted T cells, or PBMCs. The dataset comprised deeply sampled blood TCRbeta repertoires from subjects exposed to, actively infected with, or recovered from COVID-19. The repertoires were made available in a free public database intended to serve as a resource for research on the immune response to SARS-CoV-2. Samples were obtained from the ongoing ImmuneRACE study (first 160 participants) and from 1,254 subjects provided by 6 global collaborators. A de-identified subject ID, COVID-19 status, age in years and sex were almost always included in the sample metadata. Where available, HLA class I and class II types were obtained from metadata supplied by the sample provider rather than from assay-based typing. General conclusions and limits of the study: Clinical and demographic metadata were provided uncurated, with the amount varying by source and participant.

From the germline V gene, CDR1 is MGHDK and CDR2 is SYGVNS. The CDR3 covers 14 residues, taking in both the cysteine and the phenylalanine. Only the CDR3 part of the read is kept: 42 bases, read in frame from the first base. V is shortened by 2 bases, J by 1 base, and the region joining them spans 8 bases. The V and J segments used are TRBV25-1 and TRBJ1-1, with the D gene uncertain. Specimen: PBMCs or T cells enriched from blood (not recorded which). This receptor was identified in a woman aged 50 to 65 who had recovered from COVID-19. The CDR3 region: CASSEGGWNTEAFF. The nucleotide sequence is TGTGCCAGCAGTGAAGGAGGGTGGAACACTGAAGCTTTCTTT.